This paragraph reports one T cell receptor beta chain. As yet, its antigen is unknown. The data belong to a study of cytomegalovirus exposure and HLA in healthy donors. Primers: 60 Vbeta forward and 13 Jbeta reverse. Measured with immunoSEQ multiplex PCR; TCRdb has only the in-frame clones, and not every one. Of over 150,000 clones listed, roughly four fifths are singletons. Study-wide results and limits: Association of roughly 17,000 TCR beta sequences with HLA alleles was found at 0.05 false discovery rate in a later analysis. A list of 150 to 200 TCR beta chains associated with cytomegalovirus was given.

The germline CDR1 and CDR2 sequences are MDHEN and SYDVKM. This CDR3 has 17 amino acids. V shed 2 bases and J 1 base; nucleotides not matched to a gene: 9. The sequence came from a man aged 18 to 30 in good health and CMV-seronegative. The chain employs TRBV28 and TRBJ2-7, with 9 bases aligning to TRBD2. Sequenced input: PBMCs. CDR3 in DNA: TGTGCCAGCAGTTTACGTACGGGAGCGGGAGGTTCCTACGAGCAGTACTTC. Translation gives CASSLRTGAGGSYEQYF. Full variable domain (outside the CDR3, taken from reference TRBV28 and TRBJ2-7): DVKVTQSSRYLVKRTGEKVFLECVQDMDHENMFWYRQDPGLGLRLIYFSYDVKMKEKGDIPEGYSVSREKKERFSLILESASTNQTSMYLCASSLRTGAGGSYEQYFGPGTRLTVT.